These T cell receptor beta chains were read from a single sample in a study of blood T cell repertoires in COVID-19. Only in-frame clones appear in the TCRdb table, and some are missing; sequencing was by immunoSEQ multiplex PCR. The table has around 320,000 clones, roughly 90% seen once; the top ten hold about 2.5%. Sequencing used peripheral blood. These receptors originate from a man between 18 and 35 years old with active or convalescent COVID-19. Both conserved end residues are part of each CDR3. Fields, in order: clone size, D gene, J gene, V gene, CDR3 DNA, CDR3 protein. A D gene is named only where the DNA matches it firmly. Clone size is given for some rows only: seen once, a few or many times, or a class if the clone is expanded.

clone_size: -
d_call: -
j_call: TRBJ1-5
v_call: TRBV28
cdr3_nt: TGTGCCAGCAGTTTATTGGGCAGTGGCAATCAGCCCCAGCATTTT
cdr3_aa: CASSLLGSGNQPQHF

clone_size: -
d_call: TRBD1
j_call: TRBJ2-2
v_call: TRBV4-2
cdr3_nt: TGTGCCAGCAGCCTAGGACAGGGGATGACCGGGGAGCTGTTTTTT
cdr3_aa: CASSLGQGMTGELFF

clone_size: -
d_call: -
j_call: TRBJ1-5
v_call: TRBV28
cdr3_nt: TGTGCCAGCAGTTTACCTCGGACAGTTCTCAATCAGCCCCAGCATTTT
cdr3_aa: CASSLPRTVLNQPQHF

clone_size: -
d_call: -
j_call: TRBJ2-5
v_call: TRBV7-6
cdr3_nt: TGTGCCAGCAGCCCAGGGTCACAGGGAAGTGTCCAAGAGACCCAGTACTTC
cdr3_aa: CASSPGSQGSVQETQYF

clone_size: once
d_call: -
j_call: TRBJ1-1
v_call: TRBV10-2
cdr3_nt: TGCGCCAGCAGTGAGTTGGGCGCAGAGAACACTGAAGCTTTCTTT
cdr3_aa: CASSELGAENTEAFF

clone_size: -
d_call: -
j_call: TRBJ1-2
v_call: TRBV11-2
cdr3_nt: TGTGCCAGCAGCTTAGGGGCAGGGCGTGACTATGGCTACACCTTC
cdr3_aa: CASSLGAGRDYGYTF

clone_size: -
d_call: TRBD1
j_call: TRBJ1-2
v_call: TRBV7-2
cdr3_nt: TGTGCCAGCAGCTTAGCGACAGGGGGTAGGTCAGGCTACACCTTC
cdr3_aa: CASSLATGGRSGYTF

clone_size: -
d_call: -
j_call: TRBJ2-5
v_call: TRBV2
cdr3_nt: TGTGCCAGCAGAACCTTGGGCCAGAACCCCCAAGAGACCCAGTACTTC
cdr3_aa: CASRTLGQNPQETQYF

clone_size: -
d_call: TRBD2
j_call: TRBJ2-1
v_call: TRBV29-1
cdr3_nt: TGCAGCGTTGAACTGCAGCCTAGCGGGTACAATGAGCAGTTCTTC
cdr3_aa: CSVELQPSGYNEQFF

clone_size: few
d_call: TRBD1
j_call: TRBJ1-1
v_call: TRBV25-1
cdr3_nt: TGTGCCAGCAGTAGAGGGGGCACCACTGAAGCTTTCTTT
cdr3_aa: CASSRGGTTEAFF

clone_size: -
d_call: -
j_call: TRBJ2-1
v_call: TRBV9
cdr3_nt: TGTGCCAGCAGCGGCCCTAGTTATGAGCAGTTCTTC
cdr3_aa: CASSGPSYEQFF

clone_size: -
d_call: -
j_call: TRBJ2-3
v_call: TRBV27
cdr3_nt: TGTGCCAGCAAGATAGCGTTGGCAGATACGCAGTATTTT
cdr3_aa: CASKIALADTQYF

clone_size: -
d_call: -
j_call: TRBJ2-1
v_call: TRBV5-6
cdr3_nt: TGTGCCAGCAGCTTGGGCCACCTAGTTGAGCAGTTCTTC
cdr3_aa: CASSLGHLVEQFF